This T cell receptor beta chain comes out of a study of shared clonotypes between healthy human individuals. Points from the study as a whole: Only blood samples were collected, and tissue repertoires likely differ.

The donors were adults (healthy and HIV-negative) with no recent acute infections or vaccinations. Measured with immunoSEQ multiplex PCR; TCRdb has only the in-frame clones, and not every one. The sample shows approximately 350,000 clones, about 74% of them seen only once. Regarding this clone: Its antigen is still unknown.

This CDR3 comprises 11 residues. Trimming stripped 2 bases from V and 10 bases from J, with 5 bases between. Germline CDR1 is MGHRA and CDR2 is YSYEKL. The V and J genes are TRBV4-1 and TRBJ1-4; D unclear. Source material: memory CD4+ T cells sorted from blood. Subset given: CD45RA-negative fraction. This clonotype originated in a man aged 30 to 39 in good health. CDR3 loop: CASSQYTKLFF. CDR3 in DNA: TGCGCCAGCAGCCAATACACAAAACTGTTTTTT.